This record looks at one T cell receptor beta chain sequence and its context. Here immunoSEQ multiplex PCR was the method, and the copy in TCRdb shows in-frame clones only, minus some. The table lists 50,000 or so clones, over 85% of them singletons. These data come from a study of memory CD8 T cells in hepatitis C reinfection. Study overall: Reinfection meant HCV RNA positivity after two negatives ≥60 days apart. Between 55 and 20 weeks before reinfection detection, pre-reinfection samples were drawn.

CDR1 SEHNR and CDR2 FQNEAQ come from the germline V gene (reference sequence). CDR3 length: 13 amino acids. V was clipped by 9 bases and J by 4 bases, with 16 bases between them. Stated time point: pre-reinfection, 55 to 20 weeks before reinfection detection. TCR sequencing was done directly ex vivo on sorted cells, without expansion in vitro. The Montreal HEPCO cohort supplied donors who inject drugs. Two donors provided sorted CD3+ CD8+ CD45RO- naive CD8 T cells at all three reinfection time points. V gene TRBV7-9 combines with J gene TRBJ2-7, with a weak D call TRBD2 (5 bases). The specimen was naive CD8+ T cells sorted from blood. This clonotype was obtained from a man in his late teens or twenties with hepatitis C virus infection. The CDR3, as DNA: TGTGCCAGTTCTGAGGGCGTCTCGTACGAGCAGTACTTC. This translates into CASSEGVSYEQYF. The full variable domain, with the rest looked up from reference TRBV7-9 and TRBJ2-7, is DTGVSQNPRHKITKRGQNVTFRCDPISEHNRLYWYRQTLGQGPEFLTYFQNEAQLEKSRLLSDRFSAERPKGSFSTLEIQRTEQGDSAMYLCASSEGVSYEQYFGPGTRLTVT.